This record covers a single T cell receptor (beta chain). This entry is derived from a study of blood T cell repertoires in COVID-19. Study information: Acute and convalescent COVID-19 samples came from the United States, Italy and Spain. PBMCs, B-cell-depleted T cells, or T cells were the source of the cDNA or gDNA that made up the material.

How the authors handled the data: Counts of nucleated cells, estimated from reference gene primer amplification, were obtained. Method: immunoSEQ multiplex PCR; TCRdb's copy keeps in-frame clones and lacks some. The V and J calls and the clone size are those of that table, but D and trimming were determined from the DNA. Here the sample spans roughly 80,000 clones, roughly nine tenths being singletons. V shed 4 bases, J shed 6 bases, and the junction held 11 bases outside the gene matches. From germline, CDR1 is MNHEY and CDR2 SVGEGT. The length of the CDR3 is 15 residues. The clonotype was recovered from an elderly man in a cohort sampled during active COVID-19. V usage is TRBV6-2 or TRBV6-3 and J usage is TRBJ2-5, with 7 bases matching TRBD1. The sequencing input was peripheral blood. CDR3: CASSSAQGVGKTQYF. In nucleotides, the CDR3 is TGTGCCAGCAGTTCGGCCCAGGGGGTAGGAAAGACCCAGTACTTC.